This T cell receptor beta chain is from a study of OX40 agonist ivuxolimab in advanced cancers. The repertoire was sequenced with immunoSEQ multiplex PCR; TCRdb's copy has only in-frame clones and lacks some. Here the sample spans about 28,000 clones, more than 85% being singletons. The length of the CDR3 is 16 residues. Per the germline V gene, CDR1 is SEHNR and CDR2 is FQNEAQ (reference sequence). Trimming left V 4 bases short and J 4 bases short, with 16 bases between. As to this clone: The antigen is not known.

Findings and limits, study-wide: By week 6 at 0.1 to 3.0 mg/kg, blood CD4+ and CD8+ T cells had expanded clonally.

The V gene is TRBV7-9, the J gene TRBJ1-4, with a possible D match to TRBD1 (6 bases). The specimen was CD4+ or CD8+ T cells sorted from blood, collected in a trial of the OX40 agonist ivuxolimab. This sequence originates from an adult with an advanced solid tumor such as melanoma, head and neck, liver or kidney cancer. CDR3 in DNA: TGTGCCAGCAGCTCGATAACCACAGGGTTTAATGAAAAACTGTTTTTT. It is translated as CASSSITTGFNEKLFF.